The T cell receptor (beta chain) described here comes from a study of response to subunit inactivated influenza vaccine. Overall study results and limits: Authors proposed each seasonal influenza vaccination draws in few new T cells.

TCRdb re-derived calls from the RT-PCR reads in MiXCR, one entry per CDR3 protein. Of more than 700,000 distinct CDR3 sequences in the sample, approximately 22% were seen once. As to this clonotype: Its antigen is currently unknown.

This TCR was sampled from a man over 45 who received an inactivated influenza vaccine. Here the sequenced sample was PBMCs from blood, taken more than 4 days after vaccination.

The CDR3 loop is CATSDLRLADGYEQYF. The CDR3 nucleotides are TGTGCCACCAGTGATTTGAGGCTAGCGGATGGCTACGAGCAGTACTTC. The chain recombines TRBV24-1 with TRBJ2-7; 7 nucleotides agree with TRBD2. Germline V gene sequence: CDR1 KGHDR, CDR2 SFDVKD. CDR3 size: 16 residues. V dropped 0 bases and J dropped 3; count of bases not matched to a gene: 7.